Sequencing of this TCR beta chain was carried out in a study of breast tumors, draining lymph nodes, adjacent tissues. Study-wide results and limits: Data fit most tumor T cells coming from lymph node, expanding in tumor. Tumor repertoires ranked between lymph nodes and nontumor tissue in diversity, with V and J gene preferences. Data only fit, rather than demonstrated, lymph node origin of most tumor T cells. Luminal-like breast cancer showed significantly greater tumor-nontumor repertoire similarity than basal-like breast cancer did.

Axillary draining lymph nodes of breast cancer patients supplied the node samples. The germline CDR1 and CDR2 sequences are DFQATT and SNEGSKA (reference sequence). The CDR3 runs to 13 residues. V shed 6 bases and J shed 3 bases, with 11 bases lying between them. TCRdb redid the calling of the multiplex PCR reads with MiXCR, one entry per CDR3 protein. Here the sample spans approximately 250,000 distinct CDR3 sequences, 30% to 35% being singletons. The table lists this clonotype with many counts. As yet, its antigen is unknown. Sequencing was done on a sample of axillary lymph node tissue. This rearrangement joins TRBV20-1 to TRBJ1-4; a weak D match, TRBD1 (5 bases). The TCR was taken from a female donor with breast cancer. Some clones in this sample may be carry-over from other donors' samples. CDR3 residues: CSAPGSANEKLFF. The CDR3 bases are TGCAGTGCCCCAGGGTCAGCTAATGAAAAACTGTTTTTT.